This T cell receptor beta chain was sequenced during a study of read filtering for tumor transcriptome and immune sequencing. Study-level information: After DNase treatment, RNA was made into whole-transcriptome libraries.

The library was built from roughly 400 ng RNA with molecular barcoded adaptors for alpha/delta and beta/gamma chains. MiXCR, applied by TCRdb to the reads, yields one record per CDR3 protein. The repertoire consists of 60,000 to 75,000 distinct CDR3 sequences, with less than 20% occurring once and the leading ten covering approximately 11%. Comment on this clonotype: Its antigen remains unidentified.

Study-wide results and caveats: Sorted CD138-negative bone marrow cells were not purified T cells.

The sample taken for sequencing was a population of CD138-negative cells sorted from bone marrow. The TCR was taken from a donor aged 40 or older with multiple myeloma.

The CDR3 loop is CASSPGPYSNQPQHF. The CDR3 coding sequence is TGTGCCAGCTCACCAGGGCCTTATAGCAATCAGCCCCAGCATTTT. The V gene is TRBV18, the J gene TRBJ1-5; D uncertain. This CDR3 spans 15 amino acids. Trimming shortened V by 2 bases and J by 0 bases, and 8 bases separated the two germline ends. Germline CDR1 and CDR2: KGHSH and LQKENI.